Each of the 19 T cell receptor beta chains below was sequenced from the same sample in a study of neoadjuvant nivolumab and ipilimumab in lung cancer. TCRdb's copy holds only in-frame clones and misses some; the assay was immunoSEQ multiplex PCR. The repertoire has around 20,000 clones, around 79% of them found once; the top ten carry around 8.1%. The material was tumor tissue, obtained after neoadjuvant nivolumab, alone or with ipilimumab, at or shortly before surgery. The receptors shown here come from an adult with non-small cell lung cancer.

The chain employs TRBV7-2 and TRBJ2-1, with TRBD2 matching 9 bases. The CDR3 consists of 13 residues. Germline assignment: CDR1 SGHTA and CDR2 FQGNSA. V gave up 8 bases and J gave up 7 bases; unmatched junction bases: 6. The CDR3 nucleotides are TGTGCCAGCCGAGCGGGGGGAGTTAATGAGCAGTTCTTC. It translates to CASRAGGVNEQFF.

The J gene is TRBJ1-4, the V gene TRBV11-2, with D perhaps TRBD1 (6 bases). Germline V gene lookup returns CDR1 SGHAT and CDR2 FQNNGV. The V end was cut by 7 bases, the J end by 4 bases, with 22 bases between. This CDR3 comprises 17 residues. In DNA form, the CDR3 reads TGTGCCAGCATGATGCTAACAGGGAAGGGGGGTAATGAAAAACTGTTTTTT. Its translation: CASMMLTGKGGNEKLFF.

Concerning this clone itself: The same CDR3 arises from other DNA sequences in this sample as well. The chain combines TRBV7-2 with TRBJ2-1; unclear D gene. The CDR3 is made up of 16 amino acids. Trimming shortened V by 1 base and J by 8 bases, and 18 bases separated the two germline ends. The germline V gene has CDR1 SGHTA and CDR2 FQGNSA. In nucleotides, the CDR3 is TGTGCCAGCAGCTTAGAGAGCCGGGCTAGTCCTCATGAGCAGTTCTTC. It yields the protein CASSLESRASPHEQFF.

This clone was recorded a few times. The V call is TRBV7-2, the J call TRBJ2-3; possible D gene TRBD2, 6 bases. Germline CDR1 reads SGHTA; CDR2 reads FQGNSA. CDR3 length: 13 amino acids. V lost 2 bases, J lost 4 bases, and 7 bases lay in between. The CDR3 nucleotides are TGTGCCAGCAGCTTATGGGGGGCAGATACGCAGTATTTT. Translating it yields CASSLWGADTQYF.

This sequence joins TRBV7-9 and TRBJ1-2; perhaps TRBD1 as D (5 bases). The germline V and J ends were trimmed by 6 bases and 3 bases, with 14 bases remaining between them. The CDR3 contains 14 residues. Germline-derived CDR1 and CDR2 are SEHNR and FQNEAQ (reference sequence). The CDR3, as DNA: TGTGCCAGCAGTCGCGGTGAGGGGTACTATGGCTACACCTTC. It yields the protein CASSRGEGYYGYTF.

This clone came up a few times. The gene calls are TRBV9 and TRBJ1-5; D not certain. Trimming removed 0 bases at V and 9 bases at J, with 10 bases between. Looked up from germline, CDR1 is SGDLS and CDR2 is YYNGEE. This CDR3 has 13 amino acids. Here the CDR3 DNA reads TGTGCCAGCAGCGTAGAAGTCTGGCCGCCCCAGCATTTT. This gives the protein CASSVEVWPPQHF.

The CDR3 sequence is CASRLGQGSAGELFF. CDR3 bases: TGTGCCAGCAGACTAGGACAGGGGTCCGCCGGGGAGCTGTTTTTT. The chain carries TRBV11-1 and TRBJ2-2, with 9 bases lining up with TRBD1. The CDR3 is made up of 15 amino acids. Losses at the gene ends were 6 bases for V and 6 bases for J; bases not matched to a gene: 8. Germline V CDR1 and CDR2: SGHAT, FQDESV (reference sequence).

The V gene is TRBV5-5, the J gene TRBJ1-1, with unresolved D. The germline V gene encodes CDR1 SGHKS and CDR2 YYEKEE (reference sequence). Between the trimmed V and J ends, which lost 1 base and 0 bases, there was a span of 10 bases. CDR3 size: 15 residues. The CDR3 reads CASSLTDFMNTEAFF. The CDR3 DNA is TGTGCCAGCAGCTTGACGGATTTTATGAACACTGAAGCTTTCTTT.

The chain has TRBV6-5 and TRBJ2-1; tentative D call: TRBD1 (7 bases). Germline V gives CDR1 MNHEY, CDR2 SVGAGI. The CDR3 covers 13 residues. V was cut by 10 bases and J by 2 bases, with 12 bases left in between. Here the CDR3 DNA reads TGTGCCACCCGGGGGACAGCCTACAATGAGCAGTTCTTC. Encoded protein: CATRGTAYNEQFF.

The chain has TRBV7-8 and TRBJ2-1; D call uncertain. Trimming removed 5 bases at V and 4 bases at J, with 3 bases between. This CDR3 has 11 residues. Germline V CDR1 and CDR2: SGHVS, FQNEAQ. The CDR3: CASSPYNEQFF. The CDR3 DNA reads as TGTGCCAGCAGCCCGTACAATGAGCAGTTCTTC.

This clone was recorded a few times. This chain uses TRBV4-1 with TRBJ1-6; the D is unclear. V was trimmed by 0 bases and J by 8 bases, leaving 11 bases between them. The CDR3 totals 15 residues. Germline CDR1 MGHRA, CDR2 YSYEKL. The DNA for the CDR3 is TGCGCCAGCAGCCAAGACGGTCTATGGGATTCACCCCTCCACTTT. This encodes CASSQDGLWDSPLHF.

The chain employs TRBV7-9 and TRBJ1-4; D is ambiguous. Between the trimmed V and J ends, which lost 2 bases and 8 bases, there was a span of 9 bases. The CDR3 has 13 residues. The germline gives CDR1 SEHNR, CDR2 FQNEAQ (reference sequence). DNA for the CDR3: TGTGCCAGCAGCTTATTGTCGGGGGAAAAACTGTTTTTT. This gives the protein CASSLLSGEKLFF.

CDR3: CASGNRGSGGELFF. Written as DNA, the CDR3 is TGTGCCAGCGGAAACAGGGGGTCCGGCGGGGAGCTGTTTTTT. V usage is TRBV7-9 and J usage is TRBJ2-2, with 8 bases that match TRBD1. The trim removed 8 bases at V and 7 bases at J, leaving 9 bases unmatched. The CDR3 is 14 amino acids. From germline, CDR1 is SEHNR and CDR2 FQNEAQ (reference sequence).

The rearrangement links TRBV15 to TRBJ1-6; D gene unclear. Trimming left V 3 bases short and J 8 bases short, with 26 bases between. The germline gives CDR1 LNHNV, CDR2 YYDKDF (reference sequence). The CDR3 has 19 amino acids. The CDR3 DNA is TGTGCCACCAGCAGTGAAGGGATCAAACGAAGGATAAGAGATTCACCCCTCCACTTT. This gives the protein CATSSEGIKRRIRDSPLHF.

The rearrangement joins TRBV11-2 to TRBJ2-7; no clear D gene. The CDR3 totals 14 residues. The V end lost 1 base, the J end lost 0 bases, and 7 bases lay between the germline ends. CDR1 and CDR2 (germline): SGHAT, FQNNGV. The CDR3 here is CASSLGAGSYEQYF. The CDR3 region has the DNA TGTGCCAGCAGCTTAGGGGCCGGCTCCTACGAGCAGTACTTC.

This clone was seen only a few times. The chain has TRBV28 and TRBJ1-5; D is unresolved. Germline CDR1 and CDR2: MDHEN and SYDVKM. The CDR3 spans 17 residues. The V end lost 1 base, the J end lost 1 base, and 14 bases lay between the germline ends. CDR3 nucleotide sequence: TGTGCCAGCAGTTTATCAACTAGTCGGGCAAGCAATCAGCCCCAGCATTTT. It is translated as CASSLSTSRASNQPQHF.

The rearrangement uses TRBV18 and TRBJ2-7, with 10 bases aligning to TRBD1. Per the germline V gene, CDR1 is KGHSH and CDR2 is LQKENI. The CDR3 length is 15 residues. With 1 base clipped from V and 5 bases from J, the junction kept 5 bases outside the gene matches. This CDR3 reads CASSPLGTGAHEQYF. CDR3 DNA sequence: TGTGCCAGCTCACCACTTGGGACAGGGGCCCACGAGCAGTACTTC.

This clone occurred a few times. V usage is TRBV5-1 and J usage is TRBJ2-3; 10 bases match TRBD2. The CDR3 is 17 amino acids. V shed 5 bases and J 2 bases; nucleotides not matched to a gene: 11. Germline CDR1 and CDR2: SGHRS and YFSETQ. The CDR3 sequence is CASRSTLAGAYTDTQYF. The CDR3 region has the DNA TGCGCCAGCAGGTCGACTCTAGCGGGGGCCTACACAGATACGCAGTATTTT. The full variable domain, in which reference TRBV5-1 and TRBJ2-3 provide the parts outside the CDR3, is KAGVTQTPRYLIKTRGQQVTLSCSPISGHRSVSWYQQTPGQGLQFLFEYFSETQRNKGNFPGRFSGRQFSNSRSEMNVSTLELGDSALYLCASRSTLAGAYTDTQYFGPGTRLTVL.

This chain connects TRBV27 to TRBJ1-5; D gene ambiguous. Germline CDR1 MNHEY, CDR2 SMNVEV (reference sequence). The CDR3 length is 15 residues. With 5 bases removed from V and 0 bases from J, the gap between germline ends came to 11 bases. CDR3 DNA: TGTGCCAGCAGTCTACACTTCGATAGCAATCAGCCCCAGCATTTT. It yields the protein CASSLHFDSNQPQHF.